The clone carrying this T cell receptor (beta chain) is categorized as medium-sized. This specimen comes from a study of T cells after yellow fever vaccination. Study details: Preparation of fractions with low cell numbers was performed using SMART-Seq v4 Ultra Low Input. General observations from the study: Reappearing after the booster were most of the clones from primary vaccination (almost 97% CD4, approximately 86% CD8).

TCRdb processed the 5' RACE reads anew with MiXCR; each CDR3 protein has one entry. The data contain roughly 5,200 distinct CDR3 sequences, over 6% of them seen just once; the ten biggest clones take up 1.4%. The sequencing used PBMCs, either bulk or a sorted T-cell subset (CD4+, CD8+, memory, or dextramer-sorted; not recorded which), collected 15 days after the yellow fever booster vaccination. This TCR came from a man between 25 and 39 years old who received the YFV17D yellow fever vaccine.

DNA of the CDR3: TGTGCCATCAGTGAGTCAGGGTTATTGACTGAAGCTTTCTTT. This codes for CAISESGLLTEAFF. The chain couples TRBV10-3 to TRBJ1-1; D is undetermined. This CDR3 contains 14 residues. CDR1 is ENHRY and CDR2 is SYGVKD in the germline V gene. V lost 0 bases and J lost 5, with 10 bases in between.